This is a list of T cell receptor beta chains from one sample in a study of blood T cell repertoires in COVID-19. Sequencing used immunoSEQ multiplex PCR; TCRdb keeps in-frame clones, though not all of them. This repertoire shows about 210,000 clones, roughly 84% found once; its top ten account for 5.5% to 8.5%. Sequenced material: PBMCs or T cells enriched from blood (not recorded which). The receptor set was obtained from a man aged 25-45 years in a cohort exposed to, infected with or recovered from COVID-19 (not recorded which). Each CDR3 is given without its conserved first and last residue. Fields, in order: J gene, V gene, D gene, CDR3 length, CDR3 protein. D genes are given only for firm matches.

J: TRBJ1-2
V: TRBV9
D: -
length: 11
CDR3: ASSPGQRMGYT

J: TRBJ2-5
V: TRBV5-1
D: TRBD2
length: 16
CDR3: ASSLGATSGLIQETQY

J: TRBJ1-5
V: TRBV27
D: -
length: 13
CDR3: ASRYSGTLNQPQH

J: TRBJ1-2
V: TRBV28
D: -
length: 11
CDR3: ASSLQSNYGYT

J: TRBJ1-6
V: TRBV10-3
D: -
length: 10
CDR3: AISVQGWPLH

J: TRBJ2-1
V: TRBV7-3
D: -
length: 13
CDR3: ASSLRGTSNNEQF

J: TRBJ1-4
V: TRBV15
D: TRBD1
length: 13
CDR3: ATSRQGAGNEKLF

J: TRBJ2-1
V: TRBV10-1
D: -
length: 13
CDR3: ASSGSGEGHNEQF

J: TRBJ2-1
V: TRBV6-5
D: TRBD2
length: 13
CDR3: ASRRLAGGDNEQF

J: TRBJ2-1
V: TRBV24-1
D: -
length: 14
CDR3: ATSGESSTRVYEQF

J: TRBJ2-1
V: TRBV18
D: TRBD2
length: 14
CDR3: ASSPPWTSAYNEQF

J: TRBJ2-7
V: TRBV11-2
D: TRBD2
length: 11
CDR3: ASSQGLVYEQY

J: TRBJ2-3
V: TRBV5-6
D: TRBD2
length: 13
CDR3: ASSPTSGTTDTQY

J: TRBJ2-6
V: TRBV5-1
D: -
length: 17
CDR3: ASSLSASTLTTGANVLT

J: TRBJ1-5
V: TRBV7-8
D: -
length: 13
CDR3: ASSWARDWNQPQH

J: TRBJ2-7
V: TRBV9
D: -
length: 11
CDR3: ASSVEQSGEQY

J: TRBJ2-7
V: TRBV11-3
D: TRBD1
length: 11
CDR3: ASSGTGGYEQY

J: TRBJ1-2
V: TRBV19
D: TRBD1
length: 14
CDR3: ASSLGTGRGNYGYT

J: TRBJ2-7
V: TRBV19
D: -
length: 13
CDR3: ASSMVRTVSYEQY

J: TRBJ2-3
V: TRBV27
D: -
length: 13
CDR3: ASSLSMGHTDTQY

J: TRBJ2-7
V: TRBV6-2/TRBV6-3
D: -
length: 14
CDR3: ASSYSEGGGPYEQY

J: TRBJ2-7
V: TRBV10-1
D: TRBD1
length: 16
CDR3: ALGDGTATHLGYYEQY

J: TRBJ1-5
V: TRBV28
D: TRBD1
length: 12
CDR3: ASSRGHGNQPQH

J: TRBJ2-1
V: TRBV27
D: TRBD2
length: 11
CDR3: ASSFLREDEQF

J: TRBJ2-7
V: TRBV2
D: -
length: 11
CDR3: ASSLEAVYEQY

J: TRBJ2-1
V: TRBV24-1
D: TRBD2
length: 14
CDR3: ATSDWTSGVYNEQF

J: TRBJ2-5
V: TRBV7-2
D: TRBD2
length: 14
CDR3: ASSLVSGRARETQY

J: TRBJ2-5
V: TRBV3-1/TRBV3-2
D: -
length: 12
CDR3: ASSRRDLGETQY

J: TRBJ1-1
V: TRBV27
D: -
length: 12
CDR3: ASSLQGMNTEAF

J: TRBJ2-7
V: TRBV14
D: -
length: 14
CDR3: ASSHLTGRSSYEQY

J: TRBJ2-5
V: TRBV5-4
D: TRBD2
length: 13
CDR3: ASSLSAGGKETQY

J: TRBJ1-2
V: TRBV29-1
D: -
length: 12
CDR3: SVEGAGATNGYT

J: TRBJ2-7
V: TRBV28
D: -
length: 13
CDR3: ASRRGWRAYYEQY

J: TRBJ1-4
V: TRBV4-1
D: -
length: 13
CDR3: ASGTETATNEKLF

J: TRBJ1-1
V: TRBV18
D: -
length: 11
CDR3: ASSSLDAAEAF

J: TRBJ1-6
V: TRBV7-9
D: -
length: 12
CDR3: ASSHVARGKALH

J: TRBJ1-1
V: TRBV5-5
D: -
length: 13
CDR3: ASSWHSGENTEAF

J: TRBJ1-5
V: TRBV18
D: TRBD1
length: 13
CDR3: ASSPSGTVNQPQH

J: TRBJ2-5
V: TRBV5-4
D: -
length: 11
CDR3: ASSFTGPETQY

J: TRBJ2-7
V: TRBV9
D: -
length: 13
CDR3: ASSVGAGESYEQY

J: TRBJ1-1
V: TRBV28
D: -
length: 11
CDR3: ASSLQVYSEAF

J: TRBJ2-1
V: TRBV5-1
D: -
length: 14
CDR3: ASTYTERSSYNEQF

J: TRBJ2-5
V: TRBV18
D: TRBD1
length: 15
CDR3: ASSPEVRDREFETQY

J: TRBJ1-4
V: TRBV27
D: TRBD1
length: 12
CDR3: ASSSGGGREKLF

J: TRBJ1-1
V: TRBV2
D: -
length: 11
CDR3: ASSEGAWTEAF

J: TRBJ2-1
V: TRBV6-2/TRBV6-3
D: -
length: 9
CDR3: ASSVRDEQF

J: TRBJ1-2
V: TRBV7-9
D: -
length: 14
CDR3: ASIALGAAGSYGYT

J: TRBJ1-6
V: TRBV7-9
D: -
length: 13
CDR3: ASSLARGNNSPLH

J: TRBJ2-1
V: TRBV29-1
D: -
length: 9
CDR3: SVPTGSEQF

J: TRBJ1-6
V: TRBV9
D: -
length: 13
CDR3: ASSQAGAGNSPLH

J: TRBJ1-2
V: TRBV29-1
D: -
length: 11
CDR3: SVETGIYYGYT

J: TRBJ1-2
V: TRBV5-8
D: TRBD1
length: 13
CDR3: ASSLGDRVLYGYT

J: TRBJ2-1
V: TRBV24-1
D: TRBD2
length: 14
CDR3: ATSDVGGERDYEQF

J: TRBJ1-1
V: TRBV6-1
D: -
length: 13
CDR3: ASSERSGLGGVAF